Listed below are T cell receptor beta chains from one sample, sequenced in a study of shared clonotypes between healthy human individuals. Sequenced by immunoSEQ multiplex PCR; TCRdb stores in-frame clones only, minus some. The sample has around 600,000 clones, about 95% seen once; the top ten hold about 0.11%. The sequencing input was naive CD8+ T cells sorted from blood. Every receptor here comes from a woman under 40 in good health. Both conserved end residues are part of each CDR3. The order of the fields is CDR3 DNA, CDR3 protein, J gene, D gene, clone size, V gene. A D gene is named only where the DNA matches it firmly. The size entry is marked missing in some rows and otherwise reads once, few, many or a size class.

TGCAGCGTTGAATCCTGGGACAGGGGTTCAGGGGCCAACGTCCTGACTTTC,CSVESWDRGSGANVLTF,TRBJ2-6,TRBD1,once,TRBV29-1
TGCGCCAGCAGCCCTGGCCGGATTGGGACAGGGTTCTACGAGCAGTACTTC,CASSPGRIGTGFYEQYF,TRBJ2-7,TRBD1,-,TRBV5-1
TGCAGCGTTGGGGGAGGGAGTCTAGCCAAAAACATTCAGTACTTC,CSVGGGSLAKNIQYF,TRBJ2-4,TRBD2,-,TRBV29-1
TGTGCCAGCAGCTTCGGGGGGCAGGGGAGCGGCTACACCTTC,CASSFGGQGSGYTF,TRBJ1-2,-,-,TRBV5-4
TGTGCCAGCAGGTGGGGGTTATCCATGAACACTGAAGCTTTCTTT,CASRWGLSMNTEAFF,TRBJ1-1,-,-,TRBV27
TGTGCCAGCAGCTTAAGGGGCGGGAGTAGTGAGCAGTTCTTC,CASSLRGGSSEQFF,TRBJ2-1,TRBD2,-,TRBV7-2
TGTGCCACCAGCAGAGCATGGGGGGGGTCGGGTGAGCAGTTCTTC,CATSRAWGGSGEQFF,TRBJ2-1,TRBD2,-,TRBV15
TGTGCCTCGACAGGACCTAATGAAAAACTGTTTTTT,CASTGPNEKLFF,TRBJ1-4,-,-,TRBV19
TGTGCCAGCAGCCCCGTTCCGGGACCCTCGGACTACGAGCAGTACTTC,CASSPVPGPSDYEQYF,TRBJ2-7,-,-,TRBV27
TGTGCCAGCAAACCCCAGGGCTACGAGCAGTACTTC,CASKPQGYEQYF,TRBJ2-7,-,-,TRBV28